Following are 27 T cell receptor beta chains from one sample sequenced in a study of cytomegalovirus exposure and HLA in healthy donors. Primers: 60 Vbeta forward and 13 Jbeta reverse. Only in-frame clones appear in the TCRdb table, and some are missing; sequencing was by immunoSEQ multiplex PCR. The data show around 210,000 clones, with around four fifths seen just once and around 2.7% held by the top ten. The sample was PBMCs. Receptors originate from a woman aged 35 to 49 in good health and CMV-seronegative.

The chain's CDR3 is CASSLSPGANVLTF. In DNA form, the CDR3 reads TGTGCCAGCAGCCTGTCCCCTGGGGCCAACGTCCTGACTTTC. The V gene is TRBV7-2, the J gene TRBJ2-6; D is unresolved. Germline V gene lookup returns CDR1 SGHTA and CDR2 FQGNSA. Trimming removed 5 bases at V and 2 bases at J, with 7 bases between. The CDR3 covers 14 residues.

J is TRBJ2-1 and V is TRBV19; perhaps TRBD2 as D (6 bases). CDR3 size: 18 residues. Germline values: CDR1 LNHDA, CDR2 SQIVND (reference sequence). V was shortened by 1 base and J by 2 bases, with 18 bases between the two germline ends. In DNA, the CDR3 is TGTGCCAGTAGTATAGCCCCGGGACTTCCTGATGCCTACAATGAGCAGTTCTTC. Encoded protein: CASSIAPGLPDAYNEQFF.

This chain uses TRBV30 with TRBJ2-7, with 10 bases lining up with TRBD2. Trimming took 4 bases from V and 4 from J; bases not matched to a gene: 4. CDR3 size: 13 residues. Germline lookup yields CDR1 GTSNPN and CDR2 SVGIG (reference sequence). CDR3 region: CAWTSGRSYEQYF. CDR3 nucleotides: TGTGCCTGGACTAGCGGGAGAAGTTACGAGCAGTACTTC.

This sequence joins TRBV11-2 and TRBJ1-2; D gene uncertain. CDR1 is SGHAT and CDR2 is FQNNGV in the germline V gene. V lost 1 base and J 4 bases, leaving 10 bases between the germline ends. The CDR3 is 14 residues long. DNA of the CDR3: TGTGCCAGCAGCTTAGGGCAGGAAGGCTATGGCTACACCTTC. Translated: CASSLGQEGYGYTF.

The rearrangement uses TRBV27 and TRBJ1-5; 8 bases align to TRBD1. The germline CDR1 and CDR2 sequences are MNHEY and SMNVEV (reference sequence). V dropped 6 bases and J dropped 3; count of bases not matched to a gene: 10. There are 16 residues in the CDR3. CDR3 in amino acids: CASRPSDRGFNQPQHF. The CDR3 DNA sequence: TGTGCCAGCAGGCCTAGTGACAGGGGCTTCAATCAGCCCCAGCATTTT.

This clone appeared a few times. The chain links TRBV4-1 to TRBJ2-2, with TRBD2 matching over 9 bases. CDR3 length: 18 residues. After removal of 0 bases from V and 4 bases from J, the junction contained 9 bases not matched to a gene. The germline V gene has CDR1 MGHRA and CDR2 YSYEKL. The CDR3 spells CASSQDALALAGTGELFF. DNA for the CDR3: TGCGCCAGCAGCCAAGATGCGCTGGCACTAGCGGGCACCGGGGAGCTGTTTTTT.

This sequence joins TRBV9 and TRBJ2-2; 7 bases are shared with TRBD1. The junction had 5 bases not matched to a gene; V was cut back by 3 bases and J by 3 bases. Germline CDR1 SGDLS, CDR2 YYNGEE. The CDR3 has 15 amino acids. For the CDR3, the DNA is TGTGCCAGCAGCGCAGGGGGTAAACACACCGGGGAGCTGTTTTTT. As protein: CASSAGGKHTGELFF. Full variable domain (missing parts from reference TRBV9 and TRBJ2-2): DSGVTQTPKHLITATGQRVTLRCSPRSGDLSVYWYQQSLDQGLQFLIQYYNGEERAKGNILERFSAQQFPDLHSELNLSSLELGDSALYFCASSAGGKHTGELFFGEGSRLTVL.

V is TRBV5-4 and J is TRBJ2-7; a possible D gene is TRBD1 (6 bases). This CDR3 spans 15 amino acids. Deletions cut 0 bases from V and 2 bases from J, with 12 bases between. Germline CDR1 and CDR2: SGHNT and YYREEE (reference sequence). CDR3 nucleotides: TGTGCCAGCAGCTTGGATCAGGGGACGGCCTACGAGCAGTACTTC. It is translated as CASSLDQGTAYEQYF.

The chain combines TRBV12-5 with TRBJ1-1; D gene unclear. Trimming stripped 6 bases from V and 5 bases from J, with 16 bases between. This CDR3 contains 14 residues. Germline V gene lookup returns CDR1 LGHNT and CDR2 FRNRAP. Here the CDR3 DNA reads TGTGCTAGTGGCTCCGGGGAGGGAGGGACTGAAGCTTTCTTT. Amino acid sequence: CASGSGEGGTEAFF.

CDR3 nucleotide sequence: TGTGCCAGCAGCTTCCCGCTAGCGGGGTCTAATACGCAGTATTTT. Its translation: CASSFPLAGSNTQYF. The rearrangement joins TRBV27 to TRBJ2-3; 9 nucleotides match TRBD2. There are 15 residues in the CDR3. CDR1 MNHEY and CDR2 SMNVEV come from the germline V gene (reference sequence). Trimming removed 6 bases from V and 7 bases from J; junction bases left unmatched: 11.

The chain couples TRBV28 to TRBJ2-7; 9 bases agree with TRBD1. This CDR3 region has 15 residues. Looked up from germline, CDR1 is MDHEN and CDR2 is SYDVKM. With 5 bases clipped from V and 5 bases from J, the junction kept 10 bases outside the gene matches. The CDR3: CASSPGTGLPHEQYF. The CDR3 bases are TGTGCCAGCAGTCCCGGGACAGGGCTTCCCCACGAGCAGTACTTC.

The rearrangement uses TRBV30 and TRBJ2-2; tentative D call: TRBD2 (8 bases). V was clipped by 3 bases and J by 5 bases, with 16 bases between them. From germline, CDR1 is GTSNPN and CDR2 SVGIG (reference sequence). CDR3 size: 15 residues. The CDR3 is CAWRPLAGQTGELFF. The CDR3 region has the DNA TGTGCCTGGAGACCCTTAGCGGGACAGACCGGGGAGCTGTTTTTT.

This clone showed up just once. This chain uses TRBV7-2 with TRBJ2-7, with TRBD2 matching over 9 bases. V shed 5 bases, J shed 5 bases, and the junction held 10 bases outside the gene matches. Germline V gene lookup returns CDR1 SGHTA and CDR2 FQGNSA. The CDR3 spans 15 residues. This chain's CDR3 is CASSHRGSGRNEQYF. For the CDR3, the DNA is TGTGCCAGCAGCCATCGGGGTAGCGGGAGAAACGAGCAGTACTTC.

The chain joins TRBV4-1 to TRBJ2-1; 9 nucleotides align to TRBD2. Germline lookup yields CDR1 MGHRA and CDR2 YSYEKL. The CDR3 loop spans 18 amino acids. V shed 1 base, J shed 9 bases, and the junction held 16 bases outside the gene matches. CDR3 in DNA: TGCGCCAGCAGCCAAGGCATCGCTAGCGGGGCCTCAATGGGTGAGCAGTTCTTC. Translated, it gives CASSQGIASGASMGEQFF.

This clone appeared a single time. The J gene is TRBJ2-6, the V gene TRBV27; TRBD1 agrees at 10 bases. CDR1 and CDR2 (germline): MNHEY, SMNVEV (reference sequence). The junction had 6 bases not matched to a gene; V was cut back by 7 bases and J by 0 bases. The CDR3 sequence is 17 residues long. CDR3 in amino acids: CASTGTGVRSGANVLTF. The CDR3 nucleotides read TGTGCCAGCACCGGGACAGGGGTCCGCTCTGGGGCCAACGTCCTGACTTTC.

For the CDR3, the DNA is TGTGCCAGCTCCCCGGGACAGGGGGGCTACACCTTC. Protein: CASSPGQGGYTF. J is TRBJ1-2 and V is TRBV18, with 10 positions matching TRBD1. Germline V gives CDR1 KGHSH, CDR2 LQKENI. CDR3 size: 12 residues. V shed 6 bases and J 8 bases; nucleotides not matched to a gene: 3.

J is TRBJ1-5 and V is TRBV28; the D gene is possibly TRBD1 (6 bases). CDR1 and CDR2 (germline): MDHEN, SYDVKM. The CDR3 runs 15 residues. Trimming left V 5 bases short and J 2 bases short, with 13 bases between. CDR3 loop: CASSAPPGGNQPQHF. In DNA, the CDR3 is TGTGCCAGCAGTGCCCCCCCAGGGGGCAATCAGCCCCAGCATTTT. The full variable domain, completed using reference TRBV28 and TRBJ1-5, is DVKVTQSSRYLVKRTGEKVFLECVQDMDHENMFWYRQDPGLGLRLIYFSYDVKMKEKGDIPEGYSVSREKKERFSLILESASTNQTSMYLCASSAPPGGNQPQHFGDGTRLSIL.

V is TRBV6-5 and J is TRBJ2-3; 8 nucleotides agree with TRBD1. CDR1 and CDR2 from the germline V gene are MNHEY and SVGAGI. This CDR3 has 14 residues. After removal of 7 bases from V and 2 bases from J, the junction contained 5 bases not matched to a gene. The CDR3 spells CASKRTGFTDTQYF. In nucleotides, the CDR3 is TGTGCCAGCAAGCGGACAGGGTTCACAGATACGCAGTATTTT.

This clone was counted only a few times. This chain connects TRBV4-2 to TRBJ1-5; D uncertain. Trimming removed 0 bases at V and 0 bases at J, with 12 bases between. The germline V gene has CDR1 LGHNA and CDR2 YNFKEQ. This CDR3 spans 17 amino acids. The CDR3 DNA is TGTGCCAGCAGCCAAGATAGCGCCAGTTATAGCAATCAGCCCCAGCATTTT. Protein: CASSQDSASYSNQPQHF.

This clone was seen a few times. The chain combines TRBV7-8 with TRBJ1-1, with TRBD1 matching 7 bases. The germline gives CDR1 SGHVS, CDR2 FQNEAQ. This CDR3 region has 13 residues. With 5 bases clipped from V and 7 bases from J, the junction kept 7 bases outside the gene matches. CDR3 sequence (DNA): TGTGCCAGCAGCAAACGACAGGGTCTTGAAGCTTTCTTT. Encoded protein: CASSKRQGLEAFF.

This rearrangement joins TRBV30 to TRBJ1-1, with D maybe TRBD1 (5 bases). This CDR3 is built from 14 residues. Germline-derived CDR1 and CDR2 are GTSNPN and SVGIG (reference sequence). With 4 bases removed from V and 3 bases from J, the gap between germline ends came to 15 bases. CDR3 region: CAWTKGLKYTEAFF. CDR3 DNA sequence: TGTGCCTGGACGAAGGGACTGAAGTACACTGAAGCTTTCTTT.

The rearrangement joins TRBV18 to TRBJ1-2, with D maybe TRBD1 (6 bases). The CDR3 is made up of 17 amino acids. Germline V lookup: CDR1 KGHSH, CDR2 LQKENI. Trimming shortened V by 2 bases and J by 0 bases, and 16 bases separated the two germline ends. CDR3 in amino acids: CASSPWGRDTSNYGYTF. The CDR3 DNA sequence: TGTGCCAGCTCACCATGGGGCAGGGACACTTCTAACTATGGCTACACCTTC. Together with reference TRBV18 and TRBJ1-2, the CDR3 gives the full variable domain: NAGVMQNPRHLVRRRGQEARLRCSPMKGHSHVYWYRQLPEEGLKFMVYLQKENIIDESGMPKERFSAEFPKEGPSILRIQQVVRGDSAAYFCASSPWGRDTSNYGYTFGSGTRLTVV.

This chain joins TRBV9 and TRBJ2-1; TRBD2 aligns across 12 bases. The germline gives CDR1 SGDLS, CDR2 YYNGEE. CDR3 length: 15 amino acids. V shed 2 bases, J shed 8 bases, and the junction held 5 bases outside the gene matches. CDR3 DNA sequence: TGTGCCAGCAGCGTCGGGACTAGCGGGCACGATGAGCAGTTCTTC. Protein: CASSVGTSGHDEQFF.

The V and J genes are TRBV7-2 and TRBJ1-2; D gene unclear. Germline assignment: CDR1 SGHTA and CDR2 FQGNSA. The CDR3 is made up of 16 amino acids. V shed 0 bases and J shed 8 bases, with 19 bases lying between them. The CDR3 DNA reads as TGTGCCAGCAGCTTAGCGGTTGCGCGGGGTGCGGGGGGCTACACCTTC. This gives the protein CASSLAVARGAGGYTF.

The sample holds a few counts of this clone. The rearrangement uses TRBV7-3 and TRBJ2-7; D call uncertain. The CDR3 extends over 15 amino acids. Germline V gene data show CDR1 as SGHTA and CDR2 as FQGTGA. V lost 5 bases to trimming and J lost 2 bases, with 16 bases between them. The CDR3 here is CASSPYGGVPYEQYF. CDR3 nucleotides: TGTGCCAGCAGCCCTTACGGCGGAGTCCCCTACGAGCAGTACTTC.

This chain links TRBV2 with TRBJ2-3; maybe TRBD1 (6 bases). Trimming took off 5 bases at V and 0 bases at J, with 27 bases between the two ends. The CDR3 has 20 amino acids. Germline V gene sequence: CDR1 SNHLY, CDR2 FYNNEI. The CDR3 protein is CASSFVHPRDTGASTDTQYF. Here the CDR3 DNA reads TGTGCCAGCAGTTTCGTACACCCGAGGGACACGGGCGCTAGCACAGATACGCAGTATTTT. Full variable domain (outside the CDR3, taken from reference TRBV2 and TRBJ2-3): EPEVTQTPSHQVTQMGQEVILRCVPISNHLYFYWYRQILGQKVEFLVSFYNNEISEKSEIFDDQFSVERPDGSNFTLKIRSTKLEDSAMYFCASSFVHPRDTGASTDTQYFGPGTRLTVL.

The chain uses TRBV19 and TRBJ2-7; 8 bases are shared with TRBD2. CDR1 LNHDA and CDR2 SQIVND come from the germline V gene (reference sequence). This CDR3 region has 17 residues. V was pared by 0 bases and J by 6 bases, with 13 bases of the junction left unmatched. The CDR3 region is CASSIDSLGAGAGEQYF. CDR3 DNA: TGTGCCAGTAGTATAGATTCTCTCGGAGCGGGAGCTGGCGAGCAGTACTTC.